This is a list of T cell receptor beta chains from one sample in a study of STAT5B mutations in CD4+ large granular lymphocyte leukemia. This table comes from immunoSEQ multiplex PCR, and its TCRdb copy is limited to in-frame clones, with some not included. The sample includes 30,000 or so clones, over 80% of them seen just once. The sequenced sample was CD4+ T cells from blood buffy coats. Receptors originate from a human donor in good health. CDR3s include the opening cysteine and the closing phenylalanine or tryptophan. D genes are given only for firm matches. Clone sizes are given selectively: once, few, many, or a class where the clone is expanded.

d_call	clone_size	v_call	j_call	cdr3_nt	cdr3_aa
TRBD2	-	TRBV30	TRBJ2-7	TGTGCCTGGAGCGTAGCGGGAGAGCAGTACTTC	CAWSVAGEQYF
-	-	TRBV5-6	TRBJ2-1	TGTGCCAGCAGCTGGGGGCTAAATGAGCAGTTCTTC	CASSWGLNEQFF
-	-	TRBV7-2	TRBJ1-1	TGTGCCAGCAGCTTAGCGCGGGGGGAGAACACTGAAGCTTTCTTT	CASSLARGENTEAFF
-	-	TRBV15	TRBJ2-7	TGTGCCACCAGCAAAAAGGGGAGGTTGTTGGTAATCGAGCAGTACTTC	CATSKKGRLLVIEQYF
TRBD1	-	TRBV6-5	TRBJ2-7	TGTGCCAGCAGGAGACAGGGGCCTTACTACGAGCAGTACTTC	CASRRQGPYYEQYF
TRBD1	-	TRBV6-1	TRBJ1-2	TGTGCCAGCACCATTGACAGGGGCTATGGCTACACCTTC	CASTIDRGYGYTF
TRBD2	-	TRBV30	TRBJ2-1	TGTGCCTGCTCGTCTAGCGGGAGTGGTGAGCAGTTCTTC	CACSSSGSGEQFF
-	-	TRBV6-6	TRBJ2-7	TGTGCCAGCAGTTACCGACAGGGAGGCGAGCAGTACTTC	CASSYRQGGEQYF
TRBD1	-	TRBV7-2	TRBJ1-5	TGTGCCAGCAGCGCTCGGACAGGGTCAGGGGCTCAGCCCCAGCATTTT	CASSARTGSGAQPQHF
TRBD2	-	TRBV4-1	TRBJ2-7	TGCGCCAGCAGCCAAGATCGCACTAGCGGGAGTACCTACGAGCAGTACTTC	CASSQDRTSGSTYEQYF
TRBD1	-	TRBV27	TRBJ2-2	TGTGCCAGCAAAAGACAGGGGAACACCGGGGAGCTGTTTTTT	CASKRQGNTGELFF
-	few	TRBV30	TRBJ1-1	TGTGCCTGGAGTGGGGGGGCGAACACTGAAGCTTTCTTT	CAWSGGANTEAFF
TRBD2	-	TRBV6-1	TRBJ2-1	TGTGCCAGCAGTGGGAGGGGGACTAGCGGGATGAATGAGCAGTTCTTC	CASSGRGTSGMNEQFF
-	-	TRBV6-5	TRBJ2-3	TGTGCCAGCAGCCTCGGATACACAGATACGCAGTATTTT	CASSLGYTDTQYF